The 13 T cell receptor beta chains listed next were all sequenced from one sample in a study of long-term antiretroviral therapy in people with HIV. Investigators performed immunoSEQ version v3.0 at survey level. The assay was immunoSEQ multiplex PCR, and TCRdb's table has in-frame clones only and misses some. In the table there are about 28,000 clones, 75% to 85% of which are singletons. Sequenced here: unsorted PBMCs, sampled 0.3 years after starting antiretroviral therapy. These receptors were collected from a man aged 35-49 years with HIV.

The CDR3 here is CASSLTGNTGELFF. The DNA of the CDR3 is TGTGCCAGCAGCCTGACAGGGAACACCGGGGAGCTGTTTTTT. The chain uses TRBV9 and TRBJ2-2, with D possibly being TRBD1 (6 bases). V was clipped by 4 bases and J by 1 base, with 8 bases between them. The CDR3 loop spans 14 amino acids. The germline gives CDR1 SGDLS, CDR2 YYNGEE.

The CDR3 spells CASSLYGTSGRALGYEQYF. DNA of the CDR3: TGTGCCAGCAGTCTCTACGGGACTAGCGGGAGGGCCTTGGGGTACGAGCAGTACTTC. This chain uses TRBV27 with TRBJ2-7; 16 bases are shared with TRBD2. Germline values: CDR1 MNHEY, CDR2 SMNVEV (reference sequence). Unmatched junction bases numbered 14, after V lost 5 bases and J lost 4 bases. There are 19 residues in the CDR3.

V and J are TRBV4-3 and TRBJ1-6; D remains ambiguous. Germline V gene data show CDR1 as LGHNA and CDR2 as YSLEER. This CDR3 region has 16 residues. V was pared by 0 bases and J by 0 bases, with 6 bases between. CDR3 nucleotides: TGCGCCAGCAGCCAAGAATTCAACTCCTATAATTCACCCCTCCACTTT. Amino acids: CASSQEFNSYNSPLHF.

The chain is built from TRBV30 and TRBJ2-7; D not certain. Trimming pared 1 base from V and 1 base from J, leaving 5 bases between. The CDR3 length is 12 residues. CDR1 is GTSNPN, CDR2 SVGIG, per germline (reference sequence). This CDR3 reads CAWSAHSYEQYF. The CDR3 DNA sequence: TGTGCCTGGAGTGCTCATTCCTACGAGCAGTACTTC.

The CDR3 is CASSISGLITDTQYF. The CDR3 nucleotides are TGTGCCAGTAGTATAAGCGGTTTGATCACAGATACGCAGTATTTT. The V gene is TRBV19, the J gene TRBJ2-3, with a weak D call TRBD2 (5 bases). The V and J ends lost 2 bases and 2 bases respectively, with 11 bases between them. The germline V gene has CDR1 LNHDA and CDR2 SQIVND (reference sequence). The CDR3 contains 15 residues.

The chain is built from TRBV11-3 and TRBJ1-1; 9 bases are shared with TRBD1. Germline CDR1 and CDR2: SGHNT and YENEEA. The J segment lost 2 bases and the V segment lost 5 bases, leaving 6 bases of the junction unmatched. There are 15 residues in the CDR3. The CDR3 DNA reads TGTGCCAGCAGCCCGGGACAGGGCCTTAACACTGAAGCTTTCTTT. Amino acid sequence: CASSPGQGLNTEAFF.

The V and J genes are TRBV7-2 and TRBJ1-4; D remains unclear. There are 17 residues in the CDR3. Germline V lookup: CDR1 SGHTA, CDR2 FQGNSA. The V gene lost 5 bases and the J gene lost 0 bases, with 16 bases spanning the gap. DNA of the CDR3: TGTGCCAGCAGCACCCAAGGGAGTGGGGCAACTAATGAAAAACTGTTTTTT. This gives the protein CASSTQGSGATNEKLFF.

This chain joins TRBV7-2 and TRBJ1-3, with D unresolved. Germline CDR1 reads SGHTA; CDR2 reads FQGNSA. The CDR3 covers 14 residues. The V end lost 0 bases, the J end lost 3 bases, and 6 bases lay between the germline ends. The CDR3 nucleotides read TGTGCCAGCAGCTTAGCGGGAGGTGGAAACACCATATATTTT. This gives the protein CASSLAGGGNTIYF.

The chain recombines TRBV11-2 with TRBJ2-3; 7 bases are a match to TRBD2. V shed 3 bases and J 4 bases; nucleotides not matched to a gene: 16. From germline, CDR1 is SGHAT and CDR2 FQNNGV. The CDR3 has 18 residues. The CDR3 is CASSFRMGGGVGADTQYF. The CDR3 coding sequence is TGTGCCAGCAGCTTCCGTATGGGGGGGGGAGTAGGGGCAGATACGCAGTATTTT.

This chain joins TRBV28 and TRBJ1-2; D may be TRBD1 (5 bases). V shed 4 bases and J shed 5 bases, with 20 bases lying between them. CDR1 MDHEN and CDR2 SYDVKM come from the germline V gene. The CDR3 is 16 amino acids. CDR3 region: CASSSMGEEGGYGYTF. For the CDR3, the DNA is TGTGCCAGCAGTTCAATGGGGGAGGAAGGAGGGTATGGCTACACCTTC.

The chain combines TRBV2 with TRBJ2-7; 10 bases agree with TRBD1. The CDR3 contains 12 residues. Germline CDR1 reads SNHLY; CDR2 reads FYNNEI. V lost 8 bases to trimming and J lost 7 bases; unmatched junction nucleotides: 5. This CDR3 is CASGQGVGEQYF. CDR3 coding DNA: TGTGCCAGCGGACAGGGGGTGGGAGAGCAGTACTTC.

This clone was seen only once. This chain connects TRBV27 to TRBJ1-3; no clear D. V was clipped by 6 bases and J by 1 base, with 13 bases between them. This CDR3 is built from 15 residues. From germline, CDR1 is MNHEY and CDR2 SMNVEV (reference sequence). In nucleotides, the CDR3 is TGTGCCAGCAGCCGGGGAGGGAGTTCTGGAAACACCATATATTTT. Translation: CASSRGGSSGNTIYF.

The chain joins TRBV7-6 to TRBJ2-3; weak D call: TRBD1 (6 bases). The length of the CDR3 is 15 residues. V lost 1 base and J 1 base, leaving 9 bases between the germline ends. Germline V gene data show CDR1 as SGHVS and CDR2 as FNYEAQ. CDR3 amino acids: CASSLGTVGTDTQYF. For the CDR3, the DNA is TGTGCCAGCAGCTTAGGGACAGTAGGCACAGATACGCAGTATTTT.